Reported below is one TCR beta chain. Only in-frame clones appear in the TCRdb table, and some are missing; sequencing was by immunoSEQ multiplex PCR. The sample lists roughly 380,000 clones; 70% to 90% were seen once. This sample is part of a study of Ad26.COV2.S vaccination and SARS-CoV-2 variants. Germline V CDR1 and CDR2: MNHEY, SVGAGI. V lost 2 bases to trimming and J lost 7 bases, with 12 bases between them. This CDR3 has 14 amino acids. The treatment is: about 20 received Ad26.COV2.S at low or high dose, single or two shots; 5 received placebo; per-sample allocation not given. On day 63 after the first injection, vaccine and placebo recipients gave samples.

The sequence was collected from a person aged 18-60 years who received the Ad26.COV2.S COVID-19 vaccine or a placebo. Sequenced material: peripheral blood, taken in a trial of Ad26.COV2.S vaccine versus placebo. The chain couples TRBV6-5 to TRBJ1-5; D is undetermined. CDR3 protein: CASSYREANQPQHF. Here the CDR3 DNA reads TGTGCCAGCAGTTACAGGGAGGCTAACCAGCCCCAGCATTTT.